This T cell receptor (beta chain) was captured in a study of control samples from healthy donors and cancer patients. This table comes from immunoSEQ multiplex PCR, and its TCRdb copy is limited to in-frame clones, with some not included. The profile shows approximately 74,000 clones, 94% of them singletons. This CDR3 is 15 amino acids long. The J segment lost 9 bases and the V segment lost 6 bases, leaving 10 bases of the junction unmatched. The germline gives CDR1 SEHNR, CDR2 FQNEAQ (reference sequence). The sample taken for sequencing was blood. The TCR originated in a woman in her 30s in good health. The rearrangement uses TRBV7-9 and TRBJ2-1, with TRBD1 matching 11 bases. The CDR3 sequence is CASSAGTGGKVEQFF. CDR3 nucleotide sequence: TGTGCCAGCAGTGCCGGGACAGGGGGAAAGGTTGAGCAGTTCTTC.